Reported below is one T cell receptor (beta chain). Its antigen is unknown. The data originate from a study of shared clonotypes between healthy human individuals. General study results and limits: A handful of donors shared approximately 5% of their naive CD4 clonotypes.

Repertoires were generated with immunoSEQ multiplex PCR, while TCRdb's copy carries only in-frame clones and drops some. The sample records about 2.5 million clones, just under 95% being singletons. CDR1 and CDR2 from the germline V gene are MNHNY and SVGAGI (reference sequence). The ends were cut back, 8 bases at V and 10 bases at J, with 11 bases in the middle. This CDR3 is 11 amino acids long. The receptor was isolated from a man in his late teens or twenties in good health. Some clones in this sample may be carry-over from other donors' samples. V is TRBV6-6 and J is TRBJ1-4; D is possibly TRBD1 (6 bases). The sequencing input was naive CD4+ T cells from PBMCs. Sample subset: CD45RA+ positively selected. DNA of the CDR3: TGTGCCAGCGGACAGAAGCGAAAACTGTTTTTT. This sequence encodes CASGQKRKLFF.